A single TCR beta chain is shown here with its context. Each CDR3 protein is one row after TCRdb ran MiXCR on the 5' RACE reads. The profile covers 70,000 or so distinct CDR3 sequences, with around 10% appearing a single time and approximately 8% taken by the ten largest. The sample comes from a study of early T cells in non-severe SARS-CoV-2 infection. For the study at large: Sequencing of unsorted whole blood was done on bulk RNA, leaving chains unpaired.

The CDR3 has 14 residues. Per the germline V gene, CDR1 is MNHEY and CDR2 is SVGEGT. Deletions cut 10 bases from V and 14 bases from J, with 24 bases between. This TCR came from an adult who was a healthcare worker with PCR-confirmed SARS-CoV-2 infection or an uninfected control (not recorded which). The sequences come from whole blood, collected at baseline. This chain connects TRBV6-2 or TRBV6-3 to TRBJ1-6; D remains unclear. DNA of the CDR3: TGTGCCACACTACCGCAGGACGGCGAGAAAGCCCTCCACTTT. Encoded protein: CATLPQDGEKALHF.